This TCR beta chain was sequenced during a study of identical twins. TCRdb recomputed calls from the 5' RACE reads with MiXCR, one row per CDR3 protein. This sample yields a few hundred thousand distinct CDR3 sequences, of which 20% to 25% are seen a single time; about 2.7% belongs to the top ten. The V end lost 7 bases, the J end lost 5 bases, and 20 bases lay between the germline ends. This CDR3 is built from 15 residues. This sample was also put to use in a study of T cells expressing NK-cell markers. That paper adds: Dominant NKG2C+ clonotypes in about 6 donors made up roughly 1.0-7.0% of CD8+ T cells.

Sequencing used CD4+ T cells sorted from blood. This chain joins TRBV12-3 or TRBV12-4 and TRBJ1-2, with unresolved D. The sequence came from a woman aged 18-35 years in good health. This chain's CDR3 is CASNSRRGRAYGYTF. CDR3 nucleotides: TGTGCCAGCAACAGTAGAAGAGGAAGAGCGTATGGCTACACCTTC.